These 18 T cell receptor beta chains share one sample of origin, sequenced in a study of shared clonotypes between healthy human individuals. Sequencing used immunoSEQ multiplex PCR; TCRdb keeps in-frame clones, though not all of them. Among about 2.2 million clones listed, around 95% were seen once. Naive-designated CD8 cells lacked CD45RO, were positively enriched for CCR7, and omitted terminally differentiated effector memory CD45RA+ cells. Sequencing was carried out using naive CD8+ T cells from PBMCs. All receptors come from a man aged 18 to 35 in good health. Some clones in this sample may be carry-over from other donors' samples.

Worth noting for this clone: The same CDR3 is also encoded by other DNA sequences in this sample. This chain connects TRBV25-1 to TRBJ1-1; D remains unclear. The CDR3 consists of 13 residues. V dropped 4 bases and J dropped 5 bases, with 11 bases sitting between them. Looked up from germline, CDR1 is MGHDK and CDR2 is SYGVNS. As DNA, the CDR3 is TGTGCCAGCAGTGTAGGGAGTGGGACTGAAGCTTTCTTT. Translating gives CASSVGSGTEAFF.

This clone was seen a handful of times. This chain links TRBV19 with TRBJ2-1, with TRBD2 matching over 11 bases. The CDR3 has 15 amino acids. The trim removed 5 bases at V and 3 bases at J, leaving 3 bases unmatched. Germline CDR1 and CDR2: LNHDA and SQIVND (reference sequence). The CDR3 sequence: CASSLGLAVYNEQFF. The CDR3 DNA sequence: TGTGCCAGTAGTTTGGGACTAGCGGTCTACAATGAGCAGTTCTTC.

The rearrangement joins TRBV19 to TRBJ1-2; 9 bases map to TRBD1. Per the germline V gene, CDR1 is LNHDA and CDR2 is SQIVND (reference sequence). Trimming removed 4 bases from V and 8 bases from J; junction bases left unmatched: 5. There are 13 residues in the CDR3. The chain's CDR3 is CASSTTGGTGYTF. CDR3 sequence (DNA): TGTGCCAGTAGTACTACAGGGGGCACGGGCTACACCTTC.

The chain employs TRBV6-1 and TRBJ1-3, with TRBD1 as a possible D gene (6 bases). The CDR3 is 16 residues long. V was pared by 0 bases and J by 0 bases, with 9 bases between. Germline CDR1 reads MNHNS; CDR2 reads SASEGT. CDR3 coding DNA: TGTGCCAGCAGTGAAGCGGGGGGCCGCTCTGGAAACACCATATATTTT. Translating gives CASSEAGGRSGNTIYF.

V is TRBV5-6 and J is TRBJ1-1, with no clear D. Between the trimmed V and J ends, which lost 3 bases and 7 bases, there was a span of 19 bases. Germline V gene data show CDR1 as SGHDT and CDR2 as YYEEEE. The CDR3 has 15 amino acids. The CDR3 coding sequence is TGTGCCAGCAGCTCCGAAGGGTTTGGAGTCGGTGAAGCTTTCTTT. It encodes CASSSEGFGVGEAFF.

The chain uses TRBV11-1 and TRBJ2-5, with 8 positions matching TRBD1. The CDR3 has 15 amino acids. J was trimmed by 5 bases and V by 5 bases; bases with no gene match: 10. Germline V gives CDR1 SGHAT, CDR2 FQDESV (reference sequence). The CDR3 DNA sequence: TGTGCCAGCAGCGGAATACAGGGGGTCGGGGAGACCCAGTACTTC. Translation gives CASSGIQGVGETQYF.

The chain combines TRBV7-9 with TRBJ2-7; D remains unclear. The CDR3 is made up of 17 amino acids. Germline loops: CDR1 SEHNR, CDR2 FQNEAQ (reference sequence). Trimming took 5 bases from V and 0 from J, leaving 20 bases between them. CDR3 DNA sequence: TGTGCCAGCAGCCCGCTACTCTCGCGGAACCCCTCCTACGAGCAGTACTTC. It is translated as CASSPLLSRNPSYEQYF.

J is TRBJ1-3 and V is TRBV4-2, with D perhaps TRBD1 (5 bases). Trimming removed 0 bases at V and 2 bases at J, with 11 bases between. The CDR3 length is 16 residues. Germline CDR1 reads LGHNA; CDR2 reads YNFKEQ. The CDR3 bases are TGTGCCAGCAGCCAAGACCGGTGGGGGGCTGGAAACACCATATATTTT. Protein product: CASSQDRWGAGNTIYF.

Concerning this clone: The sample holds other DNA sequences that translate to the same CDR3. The CDR3 here is CASSADRGNTIYF. CDR3 DNA: TGTGCCAGCAGCGCCGACAGGGGAAACACCATATATTTT. The chain employs TRBV9 and TRBJ1-3; possibly TRBD1 for D (6 bases). This CDR3 is built from 13 residues. Trimming cost V 3 bases and J 4 bases, with 8 bases left between them. CDR1 SGDLS and CDR2 YYNGEE come from the germline V gene.

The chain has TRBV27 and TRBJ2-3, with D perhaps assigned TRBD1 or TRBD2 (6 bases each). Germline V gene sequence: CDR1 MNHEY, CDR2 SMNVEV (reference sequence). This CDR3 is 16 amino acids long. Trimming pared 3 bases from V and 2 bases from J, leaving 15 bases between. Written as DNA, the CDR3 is TGTGCCAGCAGTTTCCTGACAGGAGGGGCCACAGATACGCAGTATTTT. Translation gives CASSFLTGGATDTQYF.

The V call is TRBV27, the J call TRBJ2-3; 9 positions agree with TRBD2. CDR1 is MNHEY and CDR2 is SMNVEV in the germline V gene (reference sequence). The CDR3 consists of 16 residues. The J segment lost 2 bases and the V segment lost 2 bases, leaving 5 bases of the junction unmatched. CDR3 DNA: TGTGCCAGCAGTTTAAGGACTAGCGCCAACACAGATACGCAGTATTTT. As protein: CASSLRTSANTDTQYF.

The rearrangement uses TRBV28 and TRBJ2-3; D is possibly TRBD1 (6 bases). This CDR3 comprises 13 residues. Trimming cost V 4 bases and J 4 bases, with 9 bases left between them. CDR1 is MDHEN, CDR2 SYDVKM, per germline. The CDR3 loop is CASSSYRADTQYF. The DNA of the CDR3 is TGTGCCAGCAGTTCATACAGGGCAGATACGCAGTATTTT.

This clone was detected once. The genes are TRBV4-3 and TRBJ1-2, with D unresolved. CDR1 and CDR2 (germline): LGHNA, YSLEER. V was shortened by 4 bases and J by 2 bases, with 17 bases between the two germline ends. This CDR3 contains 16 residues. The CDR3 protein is CASSRLTGLPNYGYTF. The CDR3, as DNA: TGCGCCAGCAGCCGACTCACCGGGCTTCCCAACTATGGCTACACCTTC.

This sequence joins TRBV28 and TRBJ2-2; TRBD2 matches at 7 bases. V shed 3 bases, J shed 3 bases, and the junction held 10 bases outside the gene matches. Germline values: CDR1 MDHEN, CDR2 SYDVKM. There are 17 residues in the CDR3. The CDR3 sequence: CASSFDLAGEDTGELFF. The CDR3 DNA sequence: TGTGCCAGCAGTTTTGACCTCGCGGGAGAGGACACCGGGGAGCTGTTTTTT.

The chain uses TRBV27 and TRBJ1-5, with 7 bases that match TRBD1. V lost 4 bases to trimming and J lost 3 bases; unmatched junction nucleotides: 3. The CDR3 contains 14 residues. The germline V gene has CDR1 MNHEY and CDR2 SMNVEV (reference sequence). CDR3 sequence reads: CASSYTGANQPQHF. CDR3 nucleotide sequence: TGTGCCAGCAGTTATACAGGGGCCAATCAGCCCCAGCATTTT.

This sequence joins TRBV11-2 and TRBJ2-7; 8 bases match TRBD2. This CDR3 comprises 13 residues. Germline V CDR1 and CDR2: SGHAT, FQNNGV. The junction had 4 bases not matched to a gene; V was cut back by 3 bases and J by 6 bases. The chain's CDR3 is CASSFGLASEQYF. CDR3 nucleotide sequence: TGTGCCAGCAGCTTCGGACTAGCAAGCGAGCAGTACTTC.

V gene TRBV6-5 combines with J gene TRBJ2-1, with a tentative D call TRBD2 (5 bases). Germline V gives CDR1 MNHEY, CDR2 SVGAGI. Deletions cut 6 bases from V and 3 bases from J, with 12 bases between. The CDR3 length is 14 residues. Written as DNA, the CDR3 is TGTGCCAGCAGCCCCGGGGTCAACTACAATGAGCAGTTCTTC. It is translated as CASSPGVNYNEQFF.

The CDR3 loop is CASTLGGETSPADTQYF. The CDR3 DNA sequence: TGTGCCAGCACCCTCGGGGGGGAGACTAGCCCTGCAGATACGCAGTATTTT. The chain has TRBV7-6 and TRBJ2-3; 8 positions agree with TRBD2. CDR3 length: 17 residues. Per the germline V gene, CDR1 is SGHVS and CDR2 is FNYEAQ. V shed 7 bases and J 4 bases; nucleotides not matched to a gene: 16.